The 30 T cell receptor beta chains below were found in one sample sequenced in a study of graft-versus-host responses after intestinal transplantation. TCRdb's copy holds only in-frame clones and misses some; the assay was immunoSEQ multiplex PCR. Counted here are just over 20,000 clones, roughly 89% occurring once; the ten biggest clones make up under 6.5%. Specimen: PBMCs, collected about 62 days after intestinal transplantation. All receptors come from a human patient who received an intestinal transplant, so some T cells may come from the graft donor.

This clone was detected a few times. The genes are TRBV11-3 and TRBJ2-7, with D maybe TRBD2 (7 bases). V shed 6 bases and J shed 4 bases, with 16 bases lying between them. The length of the CDR3 is 14 residues. The V gene's germline CDR1 is SGHNT and CDR2 YENEEA. CDR3 sequence: CASSSLGGAYEQYF. The CDR3 DNA follows: TGTGCCAGCAGTTCGTTGGGGGGGGCATACGAGCAGTACTTC.

The chain links TRBV21-1 to TRBJ2-1; whether TRBD2, the table's D call, matches the DNA was not checked. TRBV21-1 is marked as a pseudogene. CDR3 length: 12 amino acids. CDR3 residues: CIPKGGGNEQFF. CDR3 nucleotide sequence: TGCATTCCGAAGGGTGGAGGGAATGAGCAGTTCTTC.

The chain links TRBV7-2 to TRBJ1-1; D uncertain. In germline, CDR1 is SGHTA, CDR2 FQGNSA. The CDR3 spans 14 residues. V gave up 3 bases and J gave up 5 bases, with 13 bases separating them. CDR3 sequence (DNA): TGTGCCAGCAGCTTTGAGACTCCATGGACTGAAGCTTTCTTT. It is translated as CASSFETPWTEAFF. The variable domain in full, completed from reference TRBV7-2 and TRBJ1-1, reads GAGVSQSPSNKVTEKGKDVELRCDPISGHTALYWYRQSLGQGLEFLIYFQGNSAPDKSGLPSDRFSAERTGGSVSTLTIQRTQQEDSAVYLCASSFETPWTEAFFGQGTRLTVV.

The chain recombines TRBV9 with TRBJ2-7; D perhaps matches TRBD2 (6 bases). Trimming took off 4 bases at V and 1 base at J, with 12 bases between the two ends. The CDR3 extends over 14 amino acids. Germline loops: CDR1 SGDLS, CDR2 YYNGEE. CDR3 sequence: CASSPSGSSYEQYF. The CDR3, as DNA: TGTGCCAGCAGCCCAAGCGGGTCTTCCTACGAGCAGTACTTC.

This clone appeared a single time. This chain connects TRBV4-3 to TRBJ2-2, with D maybe TRBD1 (5 bases). Germline V CDR1 and CDR2: LGHNA, YSLEER. V lost 5 bases and J lost 0, with 10 bases in between. The length of the CDR3 is 15 residues. CDR3 region: CASSVQASNTGELFF. The CDR3 coding sequence is TGCGCCAGCAGCGTACAGGCTTCGAACACCGGGGAGCTGTTTTTT.

V usage is TRBV4-3 and J usage is TRBJ2-7, with TRBD1 matching 9 bases. Germline V gives CDR1 LGHNA, CDR2 YSLEER. The CDR3 has 15 residues. The V segment lost 3 bases and the J segment 1 base; nucleotides outside the gene matches: 4. The CDR3 region is CASSQTTGGSYEQYF. The CDR3 nucleotides read TGCGCCAGCAGCCAGACGACAGGGGGATCCTACGAGCAGTACTTC.

The table lists this clone with a count of one. A junction end diverges from the germline sequence, so it may reflect a read error. The rearrangement uses TRBV13 and TRBJ2-7, with 9 positions matching TRBD1. The germline V gene has CDR1 PRHDT and CDR2 FYEKMQ (reference sequence). The CDR3 has 14 residues. The CDR3, as DNA: TGTGCCAGCAGCCTAGGACAGGGGCCCTACGAGCAGTACTTC. Its protein product is CASSLGQGPYEQYF.

This chain links TRBV6-7 with TRBJ2-7; 9 bases match TRBD1. TRBV6-7 is an open reading frame whose function is uncertain. The CDR3 covers 16 residues. With 10 bases clipped from V and 5 bases from J, the junction kept 18 bases outside the gene matches. CDR3 residues: CATDHLPRQGDHEQYF. CDR3 DNA: TGTGCCACCGACCATTTGCCCCGACAGGGGGATCACGAGCAGTACTTC.

The CDR3 nucleotides are TGTGCCAGCAGCTTATTCAGGGGGCCCCTCTCTGGGGCCAACGTCCTGACTTTC. It yields the protein CASSLFRGPLSGANVLTF. The V call is TRBV7-2, the J call TRBJ2-6, with 8 bases fitting TRBD1. Germline V gene data show CDR1 as SGHTA and CDR2 as FQGNSA. Unmatched junction bases numbered 6, after V lost 2 bases and J lost 0 bases. This CDR3 comprises 18 residues.

This chain joins TRBV7-2 and TRBJ2-3; TRBD2 matches at 8 bases. The germline V gene encodes CDR1 SGHTA and CDR2 FQGNSA. This CDR3 contains 14 residues. Germline trimming cut 5 bases from V and 4 bases from J; bases unmatched to any gene: 5. The CDR3 loop reads CASSLGGAADTQYF. The CDR3 coding sequence is TGTGCCAGCAGCCTCGGGGGGGCCGCAGATACGCAGTATTTT.

This sequence joins TRBV5-8 and TRBJ2-7, with no clear D. Trimming left V 1 base short and J 5 bases short, with 16 bases between. This CDR3 is 15 amino acids long. Per the germline V gene, CDR1 is SGHTS and CDR2 is YDEGEE. CDR3: CASSLSDGAFDEQYF. The DNA of the CDR3 is TGTGCCAGCAGCTTGTCGGACGGAGCGTTCGACGAGCAGTACTTC. Combining the CDR3 with reference TRBV5-8 and TRBJ2-7 gives the whole variable domain EAGVTQSPTHLIKTRGQQATLRCSPISGHTSVYWYQQALGLGLQFLLWYDEGEERNRGNFPPRFSGRQFPNYSSELNVNALELEDSALYLCASSLSDGAFDEQYFGPGTRLTVT.

The chain carries TRBV4-3 and TRBJ2-7; D is ambiguous. The CDR3 runs to 14 residues. The V and J ends lost 0 bases and 3 bases respectively, with 9 bases between them. The V gene's germline CDR1 is LGHNA and CDR2 YSLEER. In DNA, the CDR3 is TGCGCCAGCAGCCAAGATCTAAAAGTCTACGAGCAGTACTTC. Translation: CASSQDLKVYEQYF.

This clone was observed once. The rearrangement uses TRBV4-2 and TRBJ2-1; perhaps D is TRBD1 or TRBD2 (5 bases each). Germline V gene data show CDR1 as LGHNA and CDR2 as YNFKEQ. Trimming removed 0 bases from V and 0 bases from J, with 9 bases in between. The CDR3 is made up of 16 amino acids. The CDR3 sequence: CASSQEWGSSYNEQFF. The CDR3, as DNA: TGTGCCAGCAGCCAAGAGTGGGGGAGCTCCTACAATGAGCAGTTCTTC.

The gene calls are TRBV12-2 and TRBJ2-5; the DNA was not used to check the table's D call, TRBD1. TRBV12-2 is reported as a pseudogene. The CDR3 spans 17 residues. CDR3 sequence reads: CASRLERQGTPQETQYF. The CDR3 DNA reads TGTGCAAGTCGCTTAGAGAGACAGGGAACCCCACAAGAGACCCAGTACTTC.

This clone came up once. The chain carries TRBV6-5 and TRBJ2-2, with D unclear. V was trimmed by 4 bases and J by 7 bases, leaving 10 bases between them. The CDR3 totals 13 residues. CDR1 MNHEY and CDR2 SVGAGI come from the germline V gene. The DNA for the CDR3 is TGTGCCAGCAGTTTAGTCCGAGACGGGGAGCTGTTTTTT. It is translated as CASSLVRDGELFF.

V is TRBV21-1 and J is TRBJ1-6. TRBV21-1 is flagged as a pseudogene. The CDR3 contains 15 residues. The CDR3 spells CASTKEGGAFSPLHF. The CDR3 DNA sequence: TGTGCCAGCACCAAGGAGGGAGGGGCCTTTTCACCCCTCCACTTT.

Details on this clone: One junction end disagrees with the germline gene, perhaps due to a read error. The V call is TRBV7-9, the J call TRBJ2-3; 14 bases align to TRBD2. This CDR3 is 14 amino acids long. Germline CDR1 and CDR2: SEHNR and FQNEAQ (reference sequence). CDR3 DNA sequence: TGTGCCAGCAGCAACCCGGGACTAGCGGGGGATTGGGTTTTT. It translates to CASSNPGLAGDWVF.

The rearrangement joins TRBV7-9 to TRBJ1-6; D is unclear. CDR1 and CDR2 from the germline V gene are SEHNR and FQNEAQ (reference sequence). CDR3 length: 17 amino acids. Trimming took 2 bases from V and 9 from J, leaving 20 bases between them. The CDR3 here is CASSLNPRGDLASPLHF. The CDR3 coding sequence is TGTGCCAGCAGCTTAAACCCCCGGGGAGATTTGGCTTCACCCCTCCACTTT. The full variable domain, in which reference TRBV7-9 and TRBJ1-6 provide the parts outside the CDR3, is DTGVSQNPRHKITKRGQNVTFRCDPISEHNRLYWYRQTLGQGPEFLTYFQNEAQLEKSRLLSDRFSAERPKGSFSTLEIQRTEQGDSAMYLCASSLNPRGDLASPLHFGNGTRLTVT.

The chain employs TRBV14 and TRBJ1-2; the D gene is possibly TRBD1 (6 bases). V was clipped by 6 bases and J by 2 bases, with 7 bases between them. Germline CDR1 reads SGHDN; CDR2 reads FVKESK. The CDR3 consists of 12 residues. In DNA form, the CDR3 reads TGTGCCAGCAGGGACAGCAACTATGGCTACACCTTC. Translation: CASRDSNYGYTF. The full variable domain, its missing parts supplied by reference TRBV14 and TRBJ1-2, is EAGVTQFPSHSVIEKGQTVTLRCDPISGHDNLYWYRRVMGKEIKFLLHFVKESKQDESGMPNNRFLAERTGGTYSTLKVQPAELEDSGVYFCASRDSNYGYTFGSGTRLTVV.

In its sample, this clone was seen a few times. This chain joins TRBV4-3 and TRBJ2-1; 7 nucleotides match TRBD2. The CDR3 spans 18 residues. V lost 1 base, J lost 7 bases, and 16 bases stayed unmatched. CDR1 LGHNA and CDR2 YSLEER come from the germline V gene. The CDR3 sequence: CASSQADGSGVGLNEQFF. The DNA of the CDR3 is TGCGCCAGCAGCCAAGCCGACGGAAGCGGGGTAGGTTTGAATGAGCAGTTCTTC.

The chain uses TRBV11-2 and TRBJ2-7; the D is unclear. Germline values: CDR1 SGHAT, CDR2 FQNNGV. CDR3 length: 10 residues. With 4 bases removed from V and 2 bases from J, the gap between germline ends came to 0 bases. The CDR3 DNA is TGTGCCAGCAGCTCCTACGAGCAGTACTTC. This encodes CASSSYEQYF. The full variable domain, its missing parts supplied by reference TRBV11-2 and TRBJ2-7, is EAGVAQSPRYKIIEKRQSVAFWCNPISGHATLYWYQQILGQGPKLLIQFQNNGVVDDSQLPKDRFSAERLKGVDSTLKIQPAKLEDSAVYLCASSSYEQYFGPGTRLTVT.

This clone has only one observation. This chain joins TRBV27 and TRBJ2-6, with a tentative D call TRBD2 (6 bases). Trimming pared 8 bases from V and 0 bases from J, leaving 14 bases between. This CDR3 comprises 16 residues. Germline V gene sequence: CDR1 MNHEY, CDR2 SMNVEV (reference sequence). The DNA for the CDR3 is TGTGCCAGCTTCGGGACTTCAAGCTCTGGGGCCAACGTCCTGACTTTC. Its protein product is CASFGTSSSGANVLTF.

The chain employs TRBV14 and TRBJ1-2; D not resolved. In germline, CDR1 is SGHDN, CDR2 FVKESK. V was clipped by 0 bases and J by 4 bases, with 12 bases between them. This CDR3 has 15 amino acids. This CDR3 is CASSQDKEGLYGYTF. CDR3 DNA: TGTGCCAGCAGCCAAGATAAGGAGGGCCTCTATGGCTACACCTTC.

V and J are TRBV5-1 and TRBJ1-6; 10 nucleotides agree with TRBD1. CDR3 length: 16 residues. Per germline, CDR1 SGHRS and CDR2 YFSETQ. J was trimmed by 8 bases and V by 0 bases; bases with no gene match: 5. CDR3: CASSLDPGTGDSPLHF. The DNA of the CDR3 is TGCGCCAGCAGCTTGGACCCCGGGACAGGGGATTCACCCCTCCACTTT. Drawing the rest from reference TRBV5-1 and TRBJ1-6, the complete variable domain is KAGVTQTPRYLIKTRGQQVTLSCSPISGHRSVSWYQQTPGQGLQFLFEYFSETQRNKGNFPGRFSGRQFSNSRSEMNVSTLELGDSALYLCASSLDPGTGDSPLHFGNGTRLTVT.

This chain uses TRBV7-8 with TRBJ2-5; possibly TRBD1 or TRBD2 for D (5 bases each). Per germline, CDR1 SGHVS and CDR2 FQNEAQ. This CDR3 spans 14 amino acids. V lost 4 bases to trimming and J lost 3 bases, with 12 bases between them. This CDR3 is CASSSGTKKETQYF. The CDR3 nucleotides are TGTGCCAGCAGCTCCGGGACCAAGAAAGAGACCCAGTACTTC.

Here the CDR3 DNA reads TGTGCCAGCAGCTTAGTTTCTGGGAACACTGAAGCTTTCTTT. The encoded protein is CASSLVSGNTEAFF. This chain links TRBV7-9 with TRBJ1-1; D is unclear. Germline V lookup: CDR1 SEHNR, CDR2 FQNEAQ (reference sequence). Trimming cost V 1 base and J 1 base, with 7 bases left between them. This CDR3 comprises 14 residues.

The chain links TRBV15 to TRBJ2-1; tentatively, D is TRBD1 (5 bases). CDR1 LNHNV and CDR2 YYDKDF come from the germline V gene (reference sequence). Trimming took off 1 base at V and 5 bases at J, with 15 bases between the two ends. This CDR3 contains 16 residues. The CDR3 bases are TGTGCCACCAGCAGAGGGTCAGGGATCGGCGACAATGAGCAGTTCTTC. It codes for CATSRGSGIGDNEQFF.

This clone was recorded once. The chain uses TRBV4-1 and TRBJ2-5; D not resolved. TRBJ2-7 matches the DNA end more closely, so the J call is doubtful. Germline CDR1 reads MGHRA; CDR2 reads YSYEKL. The CDR3 sequence is 17 residues long. CDR3 residues: CASSLFGPGSLSYEQYF. CDR3 nucleotide sequence: TGCGCCAGCAGCCTGTTCGGCCCGGGCAGCCTATCCTACGAGCAGTACTTC.

This sequence joins TRBV7-2 and TRBJ2-5; a weak D match, TRBD1 (5 bases). The germline V gene has CDR1 SGHTA and CDR2 FQGNSA. The CDR3 extends over 13 amino acids. With 3 bases removed from V and 5 bases from J, the gap between germline ends came to 10 bases. In nucleotides, the CDR3 is TGTGCCAGCAGCTTCCCCCCAGGGGAGACCCAGTACTTC. Protein sequence: CASSFPPGETQYF.

This clone has just one count. The genes are TRBV21-1 and TRBJ1-2; the DNA was not used to check the table's D call, TRBD1. TRBV21-1 is a pseudogene. The CDR3 runs to 10 residues. This chain's CDR3 is CASRDRGYTF. CDR3 nucleotide sequence: TGTGCCAGCAGAGACAGGGGTTACACCTTC.